These 16 T cell receptor beta chains share one sample of origin, sequenced in a study of patients and donors after allogeneic stem cell transplantation. Via MiXCR, TCRdb re-called the RT-PCR reads, giving one row per CDR3 protein. The table includes fewer than 30,000 distinct CDR3 sequences, 35% to 45% detected once. Source material: blood, either unsorted or a sorted T cell fraction (not recorded which). The receptors stem from a human donor who was either an allogeneic HSCT recipient or a stem cell or donor lymphocyte infusion donor (not recorded which). It is not recorded whose cells these are; they may come from a transplant donor.

In DNA form, the CDR3 reads TGCGCCAGCAGCTTGACAGGGGGGCTAGCCAAAAACATTCAGTACTTC. It translates to CASSLTGGLAKNIQYF. The V call is TRBV5-1, the J call TRBJ2-4, with TRBD1 identical over 8 bases. The germline gives CDR1 SGHRS, CDR2 YFSETQ. This CDR3 is 16 amino acids long. The J segment lost 0 bases and the V segment lost 1 base, leaving 3 bases of the junction unmatched. The full variable domain, completed using reference TRBV5-1 and TRBJ2-4, is KAGVTQTPRYLIKTRGQQVTLSCSPISGHRSVSWYQQTPGQGLQFLFEYFSETQRNKGNFPGRFSGRQFSNSRSEMNVSTLELGDSALYLCASSLTGGLAKNIQYFGAGTRLSVL.

This clonotype was seen more than once but under ten times. The chain carries TRBV11-2 and TRBJ1-1, with 9 bases identical to TRBD1. Looked up from germline, CDR1 is SGHAT and CDR2 is FQNNGV. V was clipped by 2 bases and J by 1 base; unmatched bases: 5. The CDR3 sequence is 16 residues long. This CDR3 reads CASSLKTGGGNTEAFF. CDR3 sequence (DNA): TGTGCCAGCAGCTTAAAGACAGGGGGAGGGAACACTGAAGCTTTCTTT.

V is TRBV20-1 and J is TRBJ2-1; 7 bases are a match to TRBD1. Germline V CDR1 and CDR2: DFQATT, SNEGSKA (reference sequence). The CDR3 has 15 residues. J gave up 4 bases and V 3 bases, and 9 bases lay outside the gene matches. The DNA of the CDR3 is TGCAGTGCTAGGGCTACAGGGGTCACGTACAATGAGCAGTTCTTC. Translated, it gives CSARATGVTYNEQFF.

This rearrangement joins TRBV12-3 or TRBV12-4 to TRBJ2-3; 8 nucleotides agree with TRBD2. V shed 3 bases, J shed 4 bases, and the junction held 6 bases outside the gene matches. There are 15 residues in the CDR3. CDR3 in amino acids: CASSFLREAPDTQYF. DNA for the CDR3: TGTGCCAGCAGTTTCCTGCGGGAGGCACCAGATACGCAGTATTTT.

In its sample, this clonotype was seen a few times. V and J are TRBV6-6 and TRBJ1-1; maybe TRBD1 (5 bases). Trimming cost V 2 bases and J 5 bases, with 15 bases left between them. The CDR3 sequence is 15 residues long. Germline V gene data show CDR1 as MNHNY and CDR2 as SVGAGI (reference sequence). DNA of the CDR3: TGTGCCAGCAGTTACCCAACAGGCCCTGGAACTGAAGCTTTCTTT. It is translated as CASSYPTGPGTEAFF.

This clonotype was seen a few times. V is TRBV7-9 and J is TRBJ2-1, with 9 bases aligning to TRBD1. Trimming took 10 bases from V and 2 from J; bases not matched to a gene: 3. Germline CDR1 is SEHNR and CDR2 is FQNEAQ (reference sequence). The CDR3 loop spans 13 amino acids. The DNA for the CDR3 is TGTGCCACTACAGGGGGCGCCTACAATGAGCAGTTCTTC. Translation gives CATTGGAYNEQFF. Full variable domain (missing parts from reference TRBV7-9 and TRBJ2-1): DTGVSQNPRHKITKRGQNVTFRCDPISEHNRLYWYRQTLGQGPEFLTYFQNEAQLEKSRLLSDRFSAERPKGSFSTLEIQRTEQGDSAMYLCATTGGAYNEQFFGPGTRLTVL.

The rearrangement joins TRBV5-1 to TRBJ2-1; 15 nucleotides line up with TRBD2. Germline V gives CDR1 SGHRS, CDR2 YFSETQ. The CDR3 is made up of 17 amino acids. J gave up 0 bases and V 4 bases, and 2 bases lay outside the gene matches. The CDR3 reads CASSTGLAGGSYNEQFF. The CDR3 DNA reads TGCGCCAGCAGCACGGGACTAGCGGGGGGCTCCTACAATGAGCAGTTCTTC.

The genes are TRBV10-3 and TRBJ2-2, with D perhaps matching TRBD2 (6 bases). Germline V CDR1 and CDR2: ENHRY, SYGVKD. The CDR3 consists of 14 residues. V lost 6 bases, J lost 6 bases, and 14 bases lay in between. The CDR3 coding sequence is TGTGCCATCAGGGCGGCGGGAATGGCCGGGGAGCTGTTTTTT. Translation gives CAIRAAGMAGELFF.

This clonotype turned up a few times. A junction boundary mismatches the germline segment, possibly from a read error. This chain joins TRBV7-2 and TRBJ2-3; TRBD2 agrees at 9 bases. CDR1 and CDR2 (germline): SGHTA, FQGNSA. CDR3 length: 14 residues. For the CDR3, the DNA is TGTGCCAGCAGCATAGCGGGGGTGAGAGATACGCAGTATTTT. Its translation: CASSIAGVRDTQYF.

The chain uses TRBV19 and TRBJ2-1; a weak D match, TRBD1 (6 bases). CDR1 and CDR2 (germline): LNHDA, SQIVND (reference sequence). CDR3 length: 15 residues. V lost 5 bases, J lost 2 bases, and 13 bases lay in between. In nucleotides, the CDR3 is TGTGCCAGTAGTGTCAAACAGGGAGCCTACAATGAGCAGTTCTTC. It codes for CASSVKQGAYNEQFF.

The V gene is TRBV28, the J gene TRBJ2-7, with D perhaps TRBD1 or TRBD2 (5 bases each). CDR3 size: 15 residues. Germline lookup yields CDR1 MDHEN and CDR2 SYDVKM. The V and J ends lost 7 bases and 2 bases respectively, with 18 bases between them. CDR3 coding DNA: TGTGCCAGCAAATCCCTATCCGGGACGACCTACGAGCAGTACTTC. Encoded protein: CASKSLSGTTYEQYF.

This sequence joins TRBV27 and TRBJ2-1; perhaps D is TRBD1 or TRBD2 (6 bases each). V was cut by 6 bases and J by 8 bases, with 11 bases left in between. The CDR3 has 12 amino acids. The germline CDR1 and CDR2 sequences are MNHEY and SMNVEV (reference sequence). The CDR3 nucleotides read TGTGCCAGCAGCCCGGGGGCCCATGAGCAGTTCTTC. It translates to CASSPGAHEQFF.

The V and J genes are TRBV28 and TRBJ1-2; 7 bases agree with TRBD1. With V trimmed by 5 bases and J by 4 bases, 7 bases remained unmatched. The germline V gene has CDR1 MDHEN and CDR2 SYDVKM. There are 14 residues in the CDR3. CDR3 sequence: CASSPLGTVYGYTF. As DNA, the CDR3 is TGTGCCAGCAGTCCCCTCGGGACAGTCTATGGCTACACCTTC.

The rearrangement links TRBV7-9 to TRBJ2-5; tentatively, D is TRBD2 (6 bases). CDR3 length: 15 amino acids. From germline, CDR1 is SEHNR and CDR2 FQNEAQ (reference sequence). V was clipped by 5 bases and J by 5 bases, with 18 bases between them. The CDR3 coding sequence is TGTGCCAGCAGCCAATACGGGACTCGGGGCGAGACCCAGTACTTC. Translating gives CASSQYGTRGETQYF. The complete variable domain, with remaining parts taken from reference TRBV7-9 and TRBJ2-5, reads DTGVSQNPRHKITKRGQNVTFRCDPISEHNRLYWYRQTLGQGPEFLTYFQNEAQLEKSRLLSDRFSAERPKGSFSTLEIQRTEQGDSAMYLCASSQYGTRGETQYFGPGTRLLVL.

This clonotype has just a few counts. The chain combines TRBV7-9 with TRBJ1-1; D remains unclear. The CDR3 extends over 14 amino acids. CDR1 and CDR2 (germline): SEHNR, FQNEAQ (reference sequence). Trimming took off 5 bases at V and 1 base at J, with 11 bases between the two ends. CDR3 in amino acids: CASSPFGGNTEAFF. Here the CDR3 DNA reads TGTGCCAGCAGCCCCTTCGGTGGGAACACTGAAGCTTTCTTT.

This clonotype was seen a few times. The chain links TRBV27 to TRBJ2-7, with 9 bases aligning to TRBD1. The germline V gene has CDR1 MNHEY and CDR2 SMNVEV (reference sequence). J gave up 2 bases and V 7 bases, and 9 bases lay outside the gene matches. This CDR3 has 15 residues. CDR3 region: CASKPRRQGAYEQYF. Here the CDR3 DNA reads TGTGCCAGCAAACCTAGGAGACAGGGGGCCTACGAGCAGTACTTC.